The 31 T cell receptor beta chains below were found in one sample sequenced in a study of blood T cell repertoires in COVID-19. Some clones are missing from TCRdb's copy, which holds only in-frame ones; the method was immunoSEQ multiplex PCR. The sample shows about 120,000 clones, around 90% of them seen only once. Source material: peripheral blood. The receptor set was obtained from a human donor in a cohort sampled during active COVID-19.

The chain couples TRBV6-1 to TRBJ2-7, with TRBD1 as a possible D gene (6 bases). From germline, CDR1 is MNHNS and CDR2 SASEGT. V was trimmed by 0 bases and J by 0 bases, leaving 9 bases between them. The CDR3 loop spans 15 amino acids. The DNA for the CDR3 is TGTGCCAGCAGTGAAGCGGACAGCAGCTCCTACGAGCAGTACTTC. The encoded protein is CASSEADSSSYEQYF.

V is TRBV29-1 and J is TRBJ2-1; 10 bases map to TRBD2. This CDR3 has 16 amino acids. V gave up 5 bases and J gave up 6 bases; unmatched junction bases: 13. CDR1 SQVTM and CDR2 ANQGSEA come from the germline V gene. The CDR3 reads CSVSIAGGPARNEQFF. The CDR3 DNA follows: TGCAGCGTTTCCATAGCGGGAGGTCCCGCCCGCAATGAGCAGTTCTTC.

The chain combines TRBV6-5 with TRBJ2-7; 8 bases line up with TRBD1. This CDR3 region has 14 residues. CDR1 MNHEY and CDR2 SVGAGI come from the germline V gene. Unmatched junction bases numbered 5, after V lost 6 bases and J lost 1 base. In nucleotides, the CDR3 is TGTGCCAGCAGACCCGGGACAGGTTCCTACGAGCAGTACTTC. This sequence encodes CASRPGTGSYEQYF.

The chain carries TRBV3-1 (or the pseudogene TRBV3-2) and TRBJ1-1; 7 bases agree with TRBD1. V dropped 1 base and J dropped 6; count of bases not matched to a gene: 5. The V gene's germline CDR1 is LGHDT and CDR2 YNNKEL (reference sequence). This CDR3 is built from 14 residues. The CDR3 loop is CASSQANQGAEAFF. The CDR3 region has the DNA TGTGCCAGCAGCCAAGCGAACCAGGGGGCTGAAGCTTTCTTT.

The chain uses TRBV7-2 and TRBJ2-7; 7 nucleotides agree with TRBD1. Germline V CDR1 and CDR2: SGHTA, FQGNSA. The CDR3 sequence is 12 residues long. After removal of 3 bases from V and 6 bases from J, the junction contained 2 bases not matched to a gene. This CDR3 reads CASSFEGAEQYF. CDR3 nucleotides: TGTGCCAGCAGCTTCGAGGGGGCCGAGCAGTACTTC.

This sequence joins TRBV7-2 and TRBJ2-1, with TRBD2 identical over 10 bases. The V gene end was trimmed by 2 bases and the J gene end by 8 bases; junction bases not matched to a gene: 9. Germline values: CDR1 SGHTA, CDR2 FQGNSA. This CDR3 has 16 residues. Here the CDR3 reads CASSLPSGSRGHEQFF. CDR3 DNA: TGTGCCAGCAGCTTACCTAGCGGGAGCAGGGGCCATGAGCAGTTCTTC.

V is TRBV7-8 and J is TRBJ2-3; TRBD2 is a possible D gene (6 bases). Germline values: CDR1 SGHVS, CDR2 FQNEAQ. V was cut by 5 bases and J by 0 bases, with 15 bases left in between. The CDR3 is 16 amino acids. CDR3: CASSVGLALSTDTQYF. CDR3 coding DNA: TGTGCCAGCAGCGTGGGACTCGCCCTTAGCACAGATACGCAGTATTTT.

The V gene is TRBV18, the J gene TRBJ1-4, with D unresolved. Germline-derived CDR1 and CDR2 are KGHSH and LQKENI. The V and J ends lost 2 bases and 6 bases respectively, with 10 bases between them. The CDR3 runs to 14 residues. The CDR3 sequence is CASSPRSYDEKLFF. The CDR3, as DNA: TGTGCCAGCTCACCAAGGAGCTATGATGAAAAACTGTTTTTT.

V gene TRBV20-1 combines with J gene TRBJ1-1; D is unresolved. The CDR3 runs to 11 residues. Germline V gene sequence: CDR1 DFQATT, CDR2 SNEGSKA (reference sequence). The CDR3 sequence: CSAVYNTEAFF. The CDR3 DNA reads as TGCAGCGCTGTCTATAACACTGAAGCTTTCTTT.

The chain employs TRBV18 and TRBJ1-1; TRBD1 matches at 7 bases. Germline CDR1 KGHSH, CDR2 LQKENI. The CDR3 runs 15 residues. V lost 3 bases and J lost 1; bases outside the gene matches: 5. In nucleotides, the CDR3 is TGTGCCAGCTCACCCCAGGGGGGCCGGAACACTGAAGCTTTCTTT. Amino acid sequence: CASSPQGGRNTEAFF.

This chain uses TRBV7-6 with TRBJ1-3; a possible D gene is TRBD1 (6 bases). V shed 3 bases and J shed 0 bases, with 9 bases lying between them. The length of the CDR3 is 15 residues. CDR1 and CDR2 from the germline V gene are SGHVS and FNYEAQ. For the CDR3, the DNA is TGTGCCAGCAGCTTGGTGGACAGCTCTGGAAACACCATATATTTT. It codes for CASSLVDSSGNTIYF.

The chain recombines TRBV3-1 (or the pseudogene TRBV3-2) with TRBJ1-4; D remains unclear. CDR1 is LGHDT, CDR2 YNNKEL, per germline (reference sequence). The CDR3 has 13 amino acids. V was trimmed by 4 bases and J by 8 bases, leaving 11 bases between them. DNA of the CDR3: TGTGCCAGCAGCCGACACACGAAGGAAAAACTGTTTTTT. It encodes CASSRHTKEKLFF.

CDR3 in DNA: TGTGCCAGTAGTATCAAATTCCCAGGAAACACCATATATTTT. Translating it yields CASSIKFPGNTIYF. This chain links TRBV19 with TRBJ1-3; no clear D gene. Germline CDR1 LNHDA, CDR2 SQIVND (reference sequence). CDR3 length equals 14 residues. The V end was cut by 3 bases, the J end by 4 bases, with 10 bases between.

The chain has TRBV28 and TRBJ2-5, with 9 bases that match TRBD2. Germline V CDR1 and CDR2: MDHEN, SYDVKM. The V and J ends lost 6 bases and 0 bases, in that order; junction bases with no gene match: 5. The CDR3 contains 15 residues. CDR3 sequence: CASSRSGGYQETQYF. DNA of the CDR3: TGTGCCAGCAGCCGAAGCGGGGGGTACCAAGAGACCCAGTACTTC.

This clone was counted a few times. In DNA, the CDR3 is TGCGCCAGCAGCCGCGGGACAGAGTACGAGCAGTACTTC. Translation: CASSRGTEYEQYF. The V and J genes are TRBV5-1 and TRBJ2-7; D perhaps matches TRBD1 (7 bases). CDR3 length equals 13 residues. V was shortened by 4 bases and J by 4 bases, with 12 bases between the two germline ends. Germline assignment: CDR1 SGHRS and CDR2 YFSETQ.

The chain is built from TRBV11-3 and TRBJ2-2; 8 bases map to TRBD2. The V segment lost 11 bases and the J segment 1 base; nucleotides outside the gene matches: 24. This CDR3 contains 20 residues. The germline V gene encodes CDR1 SGHNT and CDR2 YENEEA. For the CDR3, the DNA is TGTGCCCCAGAATTTCCCCCCCCCGAGGCGGGAGGACAGAACACCGGGGAGCTGTTTTTT. It codes for CAPEFPPPEAGGQNTGELFF.

V is TRBV18 and J is TRBJ1-3; D might be TRBD1 (5 bases). Trimming removed 3 bases at V and 0 bases at J, with 9 bases between. The germline V gene has CDR1 KGHSH and CDR2 LQKENI. The length of the CDR3 is 15 residues. CDR3 region: CASSPQGYSGNTIYF. DNA of the CDR3: TGTGCCAGCTCACCGCAGGGCTACTCTGGAAACACCATATATTTT.

This chain connects TRBV13 to TRBJ1-1, with D unresolved. CDR3 length equals 15 residues. Trimming removed 7 bases from V and 4 bases from J, with 19 bases in between. The V gene's germline CDR1 is PRHDT and CDR2 FYEKMQ (reference sequence). In DNA, the CDR3 is TGTGCCAGCATACAATGGCCGGGTCTGGGCACTGAAGCTTTCTTT. Residues: CASIQWPGLGTEAFF.

V and J are TRBV28 and TRBJ2-1; 8 nucleotides match TRBD2. This CDR3 is 16 amino acids long. V dropped 1 base and J dropped 7; count of bases not matched to a gene: 9. Germline values: CDR1 MDHEN, CDR2 SYDVKM. CDR3 nucleotides: TGTGCCAGCAGTTTATCAGGAGCGGGAGCTCGGAATGAGCAGTTCTTC. It translates to CASSLSGAGARNEQFF.

This clone showed up just once. The gene calls are TRBV24-1 and TRBJ2-1; TRBD1 agrees at 10 bases. The trim removed 5 bases at V and 6 bases at J, leaving 12 bases unmatched. Germline V gene data show CDR1 as KGHDR and CDR2 as SFDVKD. CDR3 length: 17 amino acids. The CDR3 sequence is CATSGGWGTGVGNEQFF. The CDR3 region has the DNA TGTGCCACCAGTGGGGGCTGGGGGACAGGGGTTGGCAATGAGCAGTTCTTC.

The rearrangement links TRBV7-2 to TRBJ2-1, with D maybe TRBD1 (6 bases). The V and J ends lost 1 base and 12 bases respectively, with 16 bases between them. This CDR3 has 14 residues. Germline CDR1 SGHTA, CDR2 FQGNSA. The DNA for the CDR3 is TGTGCCAGCAGCTTAGAGGTTGGGCCCAGGGGGCAGTTCTTC. Translated, it gives CASSLEVGPRGQFF.

V gene TRBV29-1 combines with J gene TRBJ2-1; 11 bases line up with TRBD2. CDR1 and CDR2 (germline): SQVTM, ANQGSEA. This CDR3 is 14 amino acids long. The ends lost 2 bases at V and 16 bases at J; junction bases unmatched: 13. CDR3 in DNA: TGCAGCGTTGAAATTAGGGTAGCGGGAGGGCTCGGCTTCTTC. Amino acid sequence: CSVEIRVAGGLGFF.

V gene TRBV5-1 combines with J gene TRBJ2-3, with 8 bases that match TRBD1. The V segment lost 4 bases and the J segment 3 bases; nucleotides outside the gene matches: 4. Germline V gene lookup returns CDR1 SGHRS and CDR2 YFSETQ. The CDR3 sequence is 14 residues long. The CDR3 region is CASSPDRATDTQYF. The CDR3 region has the DNA TGCGCCAGCAGCCCGGACAGGGCAACAGATACGCAGTATTTT. Drawing the rest from reference TRBV5-1 and TRBJ2-3, the complete variable domain is KAGVTQTPRYLIKTRGQQVTLSCSPISGHRSVSWYQQTPGQGLQFLFEYFSETQRNKGNFPGRFSGRQFSNSRSEMNVSTLELGDSALYLCASSPDRATDTQYFGPGTRLTVL.

V usage is TRBV6-1 and J usage is TRBJ1-2, with 11 nucleotides matching TRBD1. The CDR3 is 13 amino acids. The V and J ends lost 6 bases and 8 bases, in that order; junction bases with no gene match: 5. CDR1 is MNHNS and CDR2 is SASEGT in the germline V gene. CDR3: CASSVGDRGGYTF. The DNA for the CDR3 is TGTGCCAGCAGCGTGGGGGACAGGGGGGGCTACACCTTC.

V and J are TRBV27 and TRBJ2-1; 8 bases fit TRBD1. V lost 1 base, J lost 6 bases, and 2 bases stayed unmatched. CDR3 size: 14 residues. Per the germline V gene, CDR1 is MNHEY and CDR2 is SMNVEV (reference sequence). CDR3 nucleotides: TGTGCCAGCAGTTTATTCGGACAGGGCAATGAGCAGTTCTTC. It translates to CASSLFGQGNEQFF.

This chain joins TRBV19 and TRBJ1-1; TRBD1 might be the D (6 bases). The CDR3 consists of 14 residues. V was shortened by 6 bases and J by 0 bases, with 11 bases between the two germline ends. Germline V CDR1 and CDR2: LNHDA, SQIVND (reference sequence). Written as DNA, the CDR3 is TGTGCCAGTAGCAGGGGACAACTGAACACTGAAGCTTTCTTT. Translation gives CASSRGQLNTEAFF.

The chain combines TRBV18 with TRBJ1-1; D gene unclear. V lost 2 bases and J 0 bases, leaving 10 bases between the germline ends. CDR1 is KGHSH and CDR2 is LQKENI in the germline V gene. The CDR3 covers 15 residues. The CDR3 DNA follows: TGTGCCAGCTCACCAATCGCAGGAATGAACACTGAAGCTTTCTTT. It codes for CASSPIAGMNTEAFF.

J is TRBJ2-5 and V is TRBV5-5; 9 nucleotides line up with TRBD2. This CDR3 spans 16 amino acids. CDR1 and CDR2 (germline): SGHKS, YYEKEE (reference sequence). J lost 5 bases, V lost 2 bases, and 10 bases had no gene match. This chain's CDR3 is CASSFGPSGTGETQYF. The CDR3 nucleotides are TGTGCCAGCAGCTTTGGGCCTAGCGGGACCGGGGAGACCCAGTACTTC.

This chain joins TRBV7-9 and TRBJ1-2, with D tentatively TRBD1 (6 bases). The V gene's germline CDR1 is SEHNR and CDR2 FQNEAQ (reference sequence). This CDR3 has 14 amino acids. Trimming stripped 11 bases from V and 0 bases from J, with 16 bases between. The CDR3 loop reads CALTGGSANYGYTF. The CDR3, as DNA: TGTGCCCTCACGGGGGGCTCAGCTAACTATGGCTACACCTTC.

The genes are TRBV19 and TRBJ1-3, with 7 bases identical to TRBD1. In germline, CDR1 is LNHDA, CDR2 SQIVND (reference sequence). The CDR3 runs 16 residues. Trimming removed 5 bases from V and 2 bases from J; junction bases left unmatched: 9. The CDR3 spells CASSGQERITGNTIYF. For the CDR3, the DNA is TGTGCCAGTAGTGGACAGGAAAGGATTACTGGAAACACCATATATTTT. Full variable domain (outside the CDR3, taken from reference TRBV19 and TRBJ1-3): DGGITQSPKYLFRKEGQNVTLSCEQNLNHDAMYWYRQDPGQGLRLIYYSQIVNDFQKGDIAEGYSVSREKKESFPLTVTSAQKNPTAFYLCASSGQERITGNTIYFGEGSWLTVV.

The chain is built from TRBV30 and TRBJ2-7, with a tentative D call TRBD2 (6 bases). V was pared by 3 bases and J by 7 bases, with 16 bases between. This CDR3 region has 13 residues. Germline CDR1 GTSNPN, CDR2 SVGIG (reference sequence). DNA of the CDR3: TGTGCCTGGAGATCGGGGGTGGGGAGGGAGCAGTACTTC. Protein product: CAWRSGVGREQYF.